This entry is about one TCR beta chain. Its antigen target is currently unknown. Base qualities are not recorded, but no much larger clone differs from it by a single base. The method was 5' RACE. TCRbeta was amplified in two rounds of PCR using Phusion High-Fidelity polymerase, and the primers added sample-specific barcodes. TCRbeta libraries were generated by template-switch cDNA synthesis with SMARTScribe reverse transcriptase and a TRBC-specific primer. After barcoding, samples were pooled and then prepared using the NEBNext Ultra DNA Library Prep Kit for Illumina. Sequencing of the libraries took place on an Illumina MiSeq using the MiSeq reagent kit v2, 300 cycles. In the source study's methods: Reads were demultiplexed by barcode with Jemultiplexer and were aligned with MiTCR using default parameters. Non-functional sequences were filtered out with VDJtools, and clonotypes were defined by amino acid sequence, with frequencies based on assigned sequence reads. In the clonal space homeostasis analysis, clonotypes were binned by frequency as over-represented (0.05-1), large, medium and small. TCRdb ran its own pipeline on the public reads, namely fastp trimming at Q25 and MiXCR clone calling, and kept in-frame beta chains. One record per CDR3 amino acid sequence lists the most common genes and DNA. TCRdb, rather than the study authors, made the V and J calls. The sample table records 650 to 900 distinct CDR3 sequences; over 25% of these occur just once. Around a quarter of the sample comes from the top ten.

This entry is derived from a study of MAIT cells during Salmonella Paratyphi A infection (dated by TCRdb to 2017 to 2019). For the wider study: A single dose of 1-5x10^3 CFU of S. Paratyphi A strain NVGH308 was swallowed by adult volunteers aged 18 to 60. Diagnosed volunteers received ciprofloxacin 500 mg twice daily for 14 days starting at diagnosis.

The sample's time point, from its label and the paper: before S. Paratyphi A challenge (baseline). MAIT cells were defined as Valpha7.2+ CD161+ T cells and were identified and sorted by flow cytometry. In a handful of volunteers who developed enteric fever after controlled oral challenge with live Salmonella Paratyphi A, circulating MAIT cell TCRbeta repertoires were profiled over time. MAIT cell samples were contributed by each diagnosed volunteer at pre-infection, mid-infection and post-infection timepoints. Enteric fever was diagnosed on the basis of Paratyphi A bacteremia and/or persistent fever above 38 degrees C lasting more than 12 hours. Challenged volunteers were diagnosed with infection between day 4 and day 7 after challenge. For RNA extraction, between about 4,500 and 10,000 MAIT cells per sample were sorted directly into RNAqueous-Micro lysis buffer. Lymphoprep gradient centrifugation was used to isolate peripheral blood mononuclear cells from blood samples and leukocyte cones. A BD FACSAria Fusion or BD FACSAria III sorter was used for cell sorting.

The CDR3 contains 14 residues, cysteine and phenylalanine counted. The DNA shown is the 42-base CDR3, in frame from base 1. The junction carries 10 bases between V and J, which are trimmed by 2 bases and 2 bases respectively. The investigation overall reported the following: Compared with healthy controls, diagnosed volunteers had more expansion or contraction among the top five MAIT clonotypes (about 0.5 versus 0.13), a finding that suggests the repertoire is reshaped by infection. Although the availability of volunteer samples limited sample sizes, the sizes were judged adequate for detecting differences between groups. A significant decrease in the space occupied by over-represented MAIT clonotypes was found from baseline to mid-infection (approximately 0.17 to 0.10), whereas no significant post-infection difference was found. MAIT TRBV usage was found to be oligoclonal, with TRBV20 and TRBV6 favoured, and appeared to be unchanged by infection.

The sequence derives from a person between 18 and 75 years old who was deliberately infected with Salmonella Paratyphi A in a paratyphoid fever challenge study. The sample here was MAIT cells from blood, taken at the first sampling point of the challenge study. The rearranged chain carries TRBV12-3 or TRBV12-4 and TRBJ2-7, with a tentative D gene TRBD2 over 6 matching bases. The nucleotide sequence reads TGTGCCAGCAGTTTATTTAGCGGAGCCTACGAGCAGTACTTC. The encoded protein is CASSLFSGAYEQYF.